Shown below are 22 T cell receptor beta chains from a single sample sequenced in a study of T cell clonality in common variable immunodeficiency. Study-wide results and limits: Reportedly, TCR beta sequences from common variable immunodeficiency showed fewer deletions and N-nucleotide insertions.

The table came from immunoSEQ multiplex PCR; TCRdb's copy has only in-frame clones and leaves some out. The sample contains about 15,000 clones, none of them singletons. Which antigens these TCRs recognize remains unknown. What was sequenced was peripheral blood mononuclear cells. The receptor source for this set is a human donor with common variable immunodeficiency.

There are a few counts of this clone. Read coverage stops 3 residues before the CDR3 terminus; the germline J gene supplies the remainder. The chain recombines TRBV18 with TRBJ2-1; 10 bases align to TRBD1. The CDR3 sequence is 13 residues long. The germline V gene encodes CDR1 KGHSH and CDR2 LQKENI. The J segment lost 7 bases and the V segment lost 4 bases, leaving 1 base of the junction unmatched. CDR3 sequence reads: CASSRDRGNEQFF. CDR3 DNA, as far as it was read: TGTGCCAGCTCACGGGACAGGGGTAATGAG.

For this clone: The sequenced fragment ends 3 residues before the CDR3 boundary, so the rest is inferred from the germline J gene. The V and J genes are TRBV18 and TRBJ2-7; TRBD2 agrees at 7 bases. From germline, CDR1 is KGHSH and CDR2 LQKENI. The ends lost 3 bases at V and 2 bases at J; junction bases unmatched: 7. The CDR3 spans 15 residues. The DNA read from the CDR3 is TGTGCCAGCTCACCTCCCCGGGGGGAAACCTACGAG. Translation gives CASSPPRGETYE. The full CDR3 protein is CASSPPRGETYEQYF.

This clone was picked up many times. With the read ending 3 residues before the CDR3 end, the germline J gene is used to fill in that end. This chain connects TRBV29-1 to TRBJ2-1, with 13 bases matching TRBD2. Germline V gene lookup returns CDR1 SQVTM and CDR2 ANQGSEA. J gave up 1 base and V 4 bases, and 1 base lay outside the gene matches. The CDR3 extends over 15 amino acids. The CDR3 loop is CSVGGLAGSYNEQFF. The DNA read from the CDR3 is TGCAGCGTTGGGGGACTAGCGGGGTCCTACAATGAG.

Partial CDR3 DNA: TGTGCCAGCTCACCACTTTACAGTCCTAATGAAAAA. It specifies CASSPLYSPNEK. The CDR3 in full is CASSPLYSPNEKLFF. The chain employs TRBV18 and TRBJ1-4, with D hard to call. The read ends 3 residues early relative to the CDR3; the germline J gene fills the gap. The CDR3 runs 15 residues. Germline-derived CDR1 and CDR2 are KGHSH and LQKENI. V was cut by 1 base and J by 3 bases, with 9 bases left in between.

In the case of this clone: Read sequence stops 3 residues before the CDR3 end, and the germline J gene provides the missing end. The chain uses TRBV19 and TRBJ2-7; TRBD1 agrees at 7 bases. Trimming cost V 10 bases and J 2 bases; bases outside gene matches: 8. Germline assignment: CDR1 LNHDA and CDR2 SQIVND (reference sequence). CDR3 length: 13 residues. The CDR3 bases that were read are TGTGCCACCTCGACAGGGCCCACCTACGAG. It codes for CATSTGPTYE. The CDR3 reads in full as CATSTGPTYEQYF. Full variable domain (rest looked up from reference TRBV19 and TRBJ2-7): DGGITQSPKYLFRKEGQNVTLSCEQNLNHDAMYWYRQDPGQGLRLIYYSQIVNDFQKGDIAEGYSVSREKKESFPLTVTSAQKNPTAFYLCATSTGPTYEQYFGPGTRLTVT.

This clone was picked up a small number of times. The read stops 3 residues short of the end of the CDR3; the missing end is completed from the germline J gene. The rearrangement links TRBV30 to TRBJ2-1; D is uncertain. This CDR3 has 17 residues. Trimming removed 4 bases at V and 8 bases at J, with 27 bases between. The germline V gene encodes CDR1 GTSNPN and CDR2 SVGIG (reference sequence). CDR3 sequence reads: CAWNSRDTRFLWDEQFF. The CDR3 bases that were read are TGTGCCTGGAACTCGAGAGACACACGCTTTCTGTGGGATGAG.

This clone has more than one count but fewer than ten. Read data end 3 residues before the CDR3 end; the end is taken from the germline J gene. The chain recombines TRBV6-1 with TRBJ1-2, with D hard to call. This CDR3 is built from 14 residues. V was clipped by 3 bases and J by 4 bases, with 12 bases between them. CDR1 and CDR2 (germline): MNHNS, SASEGT. The CDR3 reads CASSDRHPSYGYTF. The part of the CDR3 DNA that was read is TGTGCCAGCAGTGACAGGCATCCCTCCTATGGC.

Turning to this clone: The read ends 3 residues shy of where the CDR3 ends; the end is completed using the germline J gene. V gene TRBV18 combines with J gene TRBJ1-6, with 7 nucleotides matching TRBD1. V lost 4 bases to trimming and J lost 7 bases; unmatched junction nucleotides: 4. This CDR3 contains 14 residues. Per germline, CDR1 KGHSH and CDR2 LQKENI. The part of the CDR3 DNA that was read is TGTGCCAGCTCACAAGACAGGGCAAATTCACCC. The encoded protein is CASSQDRANSP. The whole CDR3 sequence reads CASSQDRANSPLHF. Looking up the rest from reference TRBV18 and TRBJ1-6 gives the full variable domain: NAGVMQNPRHLVRRRGQEARLRCSPMKGHSHVYWYRQLPEEGLKFMVYLQKENIIDESGMPKERFSAEFPKEGPSILRIQQVVRGDSAAYFCASSQDRANSPLHFGNGTRLTVT.

In its sample, this clone was seen many times. The read falls 3 residues short of the CDR3 end, and the missing part is taken from the germline J gene. The chain couples TRBV7-2 to TRBJ2-3; weak D call: TRBD1 (5 bases). The V gene's germline CDR1 is SGHTA and CDR2 FQGNSA. The CDR3 has 14 amino acids. Trimming removed 6 bases from V and 6 bases from J, with 16 bases in between. CDR3 DNA, as far as it was read: TGTGCCAGCAGTACCACCAGGGCGTCGGATACG. Translation gives CASSTTRASDT. The whole CDR3 sequence is CASSTTRASDTQYF.

This clone was counted only a few times. The read halts 3 residues ahead of the CDR3 end, with the missing end drawn from the germline J gene. The rearrangement joins TRBV18 to TRBJ1-2; maybe TRBD1 (5 bases). The CDR3 is made up of 16 amino acids. From germline, CDR1 is KGHSH and CDR2 LQKENI. V lost 2 bases, J lost 1 base, and 14 bases lay in between. This CDR3 reads CASSPSSRVDNYGYTF. CDR3 bases read: TGTGCCAGCTCACCATCTTCCAGGGTTGATAACTATGGC.

This clone was observed at least ten times. The CDR3 extends 3 residues past the end of the read, so its final part is completed from the germline J gene. The chain has TRBV10-3 and TRBJ1-5; TRBD1 matches at 7 bases. This CDR3 comprises 14 residues. Germline CDR1 is ENHRY and CDR2 is SYGVKD. Germline trimming cut 11 bases from V and 3 bases from J; bases unmatched to any gene: 10. CDR3 DNA (partial): TGTGCCGCCAGGGGGTCCGGCTTCAATCAGCCC. This translates into CAARGSGFNQP. The CDR3 reads in full as CAARGSGFNQPQHF.

There are a few counts of this clone. From the germline J gene comes the end of the CDR3, since the read stops 3 residues before it. V gene TRBV18 combines with J gene TRBJ1-1; D remains ambiguous. The CDR3 is made up of 14 amino acids. Germline CDR1 and CDR2: KGHSH and LQKENI. The V and J ends lost 8 bases and 2 bases respectively, with 15 bases between them. The CDR3 sequence is CASARLGRNTEAFF. The covered CDR3 bases are TGTGCCAGCGCCAGGCTGGGCCGAAACACTGAA.

Of note for this clone: Coverage ceases 3 residues before the CDR3 finishes, and the germline J gene fills in the end. The V gene is TRBV19, the J gene TRBJ1-1; 7 nucleotides match TRBD1. V gave up 7 bases and J gave up 2 bases; unmatched junction bases: 7. This CDR3 has 14 amino acids. Germline V CDR1 and CDR2: LNHDA, SQIVND (reference sequence). The CDR3 sequence: CASIQTGSNTEAFF. The CDR3 DNA, read in part, is TGTGCCAGTATTCAGACAGGGAGCAACACTGAA.

This clone was seen repeatedly, ten times or more. From the germline J gene comes the end of the CDR3, since the read stops 3 residues before it. This rearrangement joins TRBV18 to TRBJ2-1; D is possibly TRBD2 (6 bases). CDR1 is KGHSH, CDR2 LQKENI, per germline. V was clipped by 5 bases and J by 1 base, with 15 bases between them. The CDR3 is 16 amino acids. CDR3 sequence reads: CASSGQVGGSYNEQFF. The CDR3 DNA, read in part, is TGTGCCAGCTCAGGCCAAGTGGGGGGATCCTACAATGAG.

This clone was detected many times. Read data end 3 residues before the CDR3 end; the end is taken from the germline J gene. The chain has TRBV6-2 or TRBV6-3 and TRBJ2-3; D is unresolved. Germline V gene data show CDR1 as MNHEY and CDR2 as SVGEGT. The CDR3 covers 14 residues. Trimming took 0 bases from V and 0 from J, leaving 4 bases between them. CDR3 DNA, as far as it was read: TGTGCCAGCAGTTACTCGGGCAGCACAGATACG. Its translation: CASSYSGSTDT. The CDR3 as a whole reads CASSYSGSTDTQYF.

Of note for this clone: With the read ending 3 residues before the CDR3 end, the germline J gene is used to fill in that end. The V call is TRBV18, the J call TRBJ2-1, with TRBD2 matching 16 bases. The CDR3 consists of 15 residues. From germline, CDR1 is KGHSH and CDR2 LQKENI. V shed 3 bases, J shed 8 bases, and the junction held 1 base outside the gene matches. The CDR3 sequence is CASSPGLAGGDEQFF. The sequenced CDR3 bases are TGTGCCAGCTCACCGGGACTAGCGGGAGGGGATGAG.

Remarks on this clone: The read terminates 3 residues ahead of where the CDR3 ends, so the germline J gene completes it. The chain is built from TRBV7-7 and TRBJ1-1, with D tentatively TRBD1 (5 bases). This CDR3 is built from 13 residues. Germline V gives CDR1 SSHAT, CDR2 FNYEAQ (reference sequence). The CDR3: CASSSSPGGEAFF. The part of the CDR3 DNA that was read is TGTGCCAGCAGCTCGAGCCCGGGGGGGGAA. Full variable domain (outside the CDR3, taken from reference TRBV7-7 and TRBJ1-1): GAGVSQSPRYKVTKRGQDVTLRCDPISSHATLYWYQQALGQGPEFLTYFNYEAQPDKSGLPSDRFSAERPEGSISTLTIQRTEQRDSAMYRCASSSSPGGEAFFGQGTRLTVV.

A word on this clone: The read is 3 residues too short to cover the CDR3 end, so that end is filled in from the germline J gene. This chain joins TRBV5-1 and TRBJ2-1; 9 bases match TRBD1. This CDR3 spans 17 amino acids. Per the germline V gene, CDR1 is SGHRS and CDR2 is YFSETQ. Losses at the gene ends were 1 base for V and 2 bases for J; bases not matched to a gene: 7. The DNA read from the CDR3 is TGCGCCAGCAGCTTGCCTTCGGGACAGGGCACCTACAATGAG. Translation: CASSLPSGQGTYNE. The entire CDR3 protein is CASSLPSGQGTYNEQFF.

A remark on this clone: The CDR3 end falls 3 residues outside the read, so it is completed with the germline J gene. This CDR3 is also generated by other DNA sequences in the sample. V is TRBV7-2 and J is TRBJ2-7; D is uncertain. Germline CDR1 and CDR2: SGHTA and FQGNSA. The V end lost 2 bases, the J end lost 3 bases, and 2 bases lay between the germline ends. This CDR3 region has 11 residues. CDR3: CASSLLYEQYF. The CDR3 bases that were read are TGTGCCAGCAGCTTACTCTACGAG.

This clone turned up a few times. The read gets to within 3 residues of the CDR3 end, and the germline J gene fills in the rest. The chain couples TRBV7-3 to TRBJ2-2, with 10 bases identical to TRBD2. The CDR3 spans 15 residues. Per germline, CDR1 SGHTA and CDR2 FQGTGA. J gave up 4 bases and V 4 bases, and 3 bases lay outside the gene matches. CDR3 bases read: TGTGCCAGCAGCTGGGTAGCGGGAGGCACCGGGGAG. The encoded protein is CASSWVAGGTGE. The CDR3 in its entirety is CASSWVAGGTGELFF.

This clone was observed a handful of times. The CDR3 DNA, read in part, is TGCGCCAGCAGTGGAGTCCACAGAGACAATGAG. Its translation is CASSGVHRDNE. The full CDR3 is CASSGVHRDNEQFF. The chain has TRBV10-1 and TRBJ2-1; D unclear. The read terminates 3 residues before the CDR3 end, so the remaining end is supplied by the germline J gene. The CDR3 has 14 residues. CDR1 WNHNN and CDR2 SYGVQD come from the germline V gene (reference sequence). V lost 4 bases, J lost 5 bases, and 12 bases lay in between.

Details on this clone: From the germline J gene comes the end of the CDR3, since the read stops 3 residues before it. This chain links TRBV19 with TRBJ2-1; 10 bases are a match to TRBD2. CDR3 length equals 18 residues. CDR1 is LNHDA, CDR2 SQIVND, per germline (reference sequence). V lost 3 bases, J lost 5 bases, and 13 bases stayed unmatched. CDR3: CASSMVLAGVVFHNEQFF. Incomplete CDR3 DNA: TGTGCCAGTAGTATGGTCCTAGCGGGAGTGGTATTCCACAATGAG.